These 28 T cell receptor beta chains were all obtained from the same sample, sequenced in a study of shared clonotypes between healthy human individuals. Some clones are missing from TCRdb's copy, which holds only in-frame ones; the method was immunoSEQ multiplex PCR. The table has some 470,000 clones, about three quarters seen once. The source material was PBMCs. These receptors were obtained from a woman aged 40 to 55 in good health. Some clones in this sample may be carry-over from other donors' samples.

This sequence joins TRBV18 and TRBJ2-1, with 16 nucleotides matching TRBD2. Germline loops: CDR1 KGHSH, CDR2 LQKENI. The J segment lost 11 bases and the V segment lost 2 bases, leaving 3 bases of the junction unmatched. CDR3 length: 15 residues. The CDR3 nucleotides read TGTGCCAGCTCACCAGGGACTAGCGGGAGGGCCCAGCAGTTCTTC. It translates to CASSPGTSGRAQQFF.

This sequence joins TRBV15 and TRBJ2-5, with a possible D match to TRBD2 (6 bases). The DNA end is more similar to TRBJ2-7, so the J call may be wrong. The CDR3 covers 13 residues. Germline V lookup: CDR1 LNHNV, CDR2 YYDKDF (reference sequence). The CDR3 here is CATSRDLGGEQYF. The CDR3, as DNA: TGTGCCACCAGCAGAGATCTGGGGGGCGAGCAGTACTTC.

The rearrangement joins TRBV10-3 to TRBJ2-1; no definite D call. The CDR3 runs 13 residues. Germline CDR1 reads ENHRY; CDR2 reads SYGVKD. V gave up 5 bases and J gave up 3 bases, with 8 bases separating them. CDR3 coding DNA: TGTGCCATCAGTAGGACGGACTACAATGAGCAGTTCTTC. This sequence encodes CAISRTDYNEQFF.

There are many counts of this clone. J is TRBJ2-7 and V is TRBV7-6; no definite D call. V was pared by 1 base and J by 2 bases, with 9 bases between. In germline, CDR1 is SGHVS, CDR2 FNYEAQ. CDR3 length: 14 amino acids. The DNA for the CDR3 is TGTGCCAGCAGCTTAGAGGGCTGGGCCTACGAGCAGTACTTC. Protein product: CASSLEGWAYEQYF.

This clone was detected once. The chain joins TRBV30 to TRBJ2-7; 7 nucleotides match TRBD2. The germline CDR1 and CDR2 sequences are GTSNPN and SVGIG (reference sequence). With 5 bases clipped from V and 2 bases from J, the junction kept 12 bases outside the gene matches. The CDR3 length is 15 residues. The chain's CDR3 is CAWAPPGAGTYEQYF. CDR3 nucleotides: TGTGCCTGGGCTCCCCCTGGAGCGGGAACCTACGAGCAGTACTTC.

A few counts support this clone. The V gene is TRBV2, the J gene TRBJ1-2, with a tentative D call TRBD1 (5 bases). V lost 5 bases and J lost 3, with 16 bases in between. Germline loops: CDR1 SNHLY, CDR2 FYNNEI. This CDR3 comprises 15 residues. CDR3 DNA sequence: TGTGCCAGCAGTCCGGACATGCCTCGCTACTATGGCTACACCTTC. Translating it yields CASSPDMPRYYGYTF.

V and J are TRBV6-5 and TRBJ2-7; D remains ambiguous. Germline V gene lookup returns CDR1 MNHEY and CDR2 SVGAGI. This CDR3 comprises 13 residues. V lost 2 bases and J 3 bases, leaving 8 bases between the germline ends. The CDR3 protein is CASSYRISYEQYF. The CDR3 nucleotides read TGTGCCAGCAGTTACCGTATAAGCTACGAGCAGTACTTC.

This clone was observed many times. This sequence joins TRBV25-1 and TRBJ1-4; D is unclear. V lost 2 bases and J lost 7, with 11 bases in between. The length of the CDR3 is 14 residues. Germline V gene lookup returns CDR1 MGHDK and CDR2 SYGVNS. CDR3 residues: CASSETAGGEKLFF. The CDR3 nucleotides read TGTGCCAGCAGTGAAACAGCCGGTGGTGAAAAACTGTTTTTT.

This chain links TRBV11-2 with TRBJ2-7, with 7 bases that match TRBD2. Germline CDR1 is SGHAT and CDR2 is FQNNGV. Trimming cost V 1 base and J 2 bases; bases outside gene matches: 5. This CDR3 comprises 15 residues. For the CDR3, the DNA is TGTGCCAGCAGCTTAGGGCTAGCGGAAACCTACGAGCAGTACTTC. As protein: CASSLGLAETYEQYF.

The chain combines TRBV5-5 with TRBJ2-2; D is ambiguous. Germline-derived CDR1 and CDR2 are SGHKS and YYEKEE (reference sequence). This CDR3 is 15 amino acids long. Deletions cut 5 bases from V and 3 bases from J, with 14 bases between. The DNA for the CDR3 is TGTGCCAGCAGTAGCCCGGCAATGGACACCGGGGAGCTGTTTTTT. Encoded protein: CASSSPAMDTGELFF.

As for this clone: This may be a read error, as it is one base from a much larger clone. The rearrangement joins TRBV4-1 to TRBJ2-4, with a tentative D call TRBD2 (5 bases). The CDR3 sequence is 15 residues long. Per the germline V gene, CDR1 is MGHRA and CDR2 is YSYEKL. Deletions cut 8 bases from V and 1 base from J, with 15 bases between. CDR3 region: CASSWGVLAKNIQYF. CDR3 DNA sequence: TGCGCCAGCTCGTGGGGAGTTTTGGCCAAAAACATTCAGTACTTC.

The chain recombines TRBV2 with TRBJ2-5; possibly TRBD1 for D (5 bases). V dropped 8 bases and J dropped 3 bases, with 13 bases sitting between them. Germline-derived CDR1 and CDR2 are SNHLY and FYNNEI. CDR3 size: 13 residues. CDR3 nucleotides: TGTGCCAGCGGACGGACACCAAAAGAGACCCAGTACTTC. This encodes CASGRTPKETQYF.

The genes are TRBV10-1 and TRBJ2-7; unclear D gene. This CDR3 contains 15 residues. Trimming stripped 6 bases from V and 3 bases from J, with 18 bases between. The V gene's germline CDR1 is WNHNN and CDR2 SYGVQD (reference sequence). This chain's CDR3 is CASRRRWGRSYEQYF. The CDR3 DNA sequence: TGCGCCAGCAGACGCCGGTGGGGAAGGAGCTACGAGCAGTACTTC.

In regard to this clone: One junction end does not reproduce the germline sequence, and a read error may be involved. The rearrangement links TRBV11-2 to TRBJ2-3; 10 nucleotides match TRBD1. This CDR3 contains 14 residues. Germline loops: CDR1 SGHAT, CDR2 FQNNGV. Here the CDR3 reads CASSQGTGVDTQYF. DNA of the CDR3: TGCGCCAGCAGCCAAGGGACAGGGGTAGATACGCAGTATTTT.

The V gene is TRBV12-5, the J gene TRBJ2-1; D gene uncertain. Germline V gene sequence: CDR1 LGHNT, CDR2 FRNRAP. CDR3 size: 11 residues. The V and J ends lost 6 bases and 5 bases respectively, with 5 bases between them. This CDR3 is CASGINNEQFF. CDR3 bases: TGTGCTAGTGGCATTAACAATGAGCAGTTCTTC.

The chain employs TRBV14 and TRBJ1-2; D unresolved. The CDR3 is made up of 15 amino acids. CDR1 is SGHDN, CDR2 FVKESK, per germline. The V gene lost 1 base and the J gene lost 2 bases, with 11 bases spanning the gap. CDR3 amino acids: CASSQGLGRNYGYTF. In nucleotides, the CDR3 is TGTGCCAGCAGCCAAGGGTTAGGACGGAACTATGGCTACACCTTC.

The chain links TRBV27 to TRBJ2-5, with D possibly being TRBD1 or TRBD2 (5 bases each). The J call is in doubt because the DNA end fits TRBJ2-7 better. The CDR3 totals 13 residues. Germline CDR1 and CDR2: MNHEY and SMNVEV (reference sequence). CDR3 region: CASSLGGDVEQYF. CDR3 in DNA: TGTGCCAGCAGTTTAGGGGGAGACGTCGAGCAGTACTTC.

This clone came up many times. The CDR3 nucleotides are TGTGCCAGTAGTTCCTACCCCGGGACCCCCGACGAGCAGTACTTC. Translated, it gives CASSSYPGTPDEQYF. J is TRBJ2-7 and V is TRBV19; D is possibly TRBD1 or TRBD2 (5 bases each). Trimming removed 5 bases from V and 5 bases from J, with 19 bases in between. This CDR3 contains 15 residues. Per the germline V gene, CDR1 is LNHDA and CDR2 is SQIVND (reference sequence). Complete variable domain (other parts from reference TRBV19 and TRBJ2-7): DGGITQSPKYLFRKEGQNVTLSCEQNLNHDAMYWYRQDPGQGLRLIYYSQIVNDFQKGDIAEGYSVSREKKESFPLTVTSAQKNPTAFYLCASSSYPGTPDEQYFGPGTRLTVT.

This sequence joins TRBV15 and TRBJ1-1, with a possible D match to TRBD1 (5 bases). The germline V gene has CDR1 LNHNV and CDR2 YYDKDF (reference sequence). V was trimmed by 2 bases and J by 10 bases, leaving 29 bases between them. CDR3 length: 18 residues. This CDR3 reads CATSRTVGGIARRWSAFF. The CDR3 nucleotides read TGTGCCACCAGCAGAACCGTGGGGGGAATAGCTCGCCGTTGGTCAGCTTTCTTT.

J is TRBJ1-1 and V is TRBV9; D is unresolved. The CDR3 consists of 13 residues. Germline CDR1 is SGDLS and CDR2 is YYNGEE. Trimming left V 4 bases short and J 1 base short, with 8 bases between. DNA of the CDR3: TGTGCCAGCAGCCCAGGCCCGAACACTGAAGCTTTCTTT. As protein: CASSPGPNTEAFF.

This chain uses TRBV7-8 with TRBJ2-2, with D maybe TRBD1 (5 bases). The germline gives CDR1 SGHVS, CDR2 FQNEAQ. There are 16 residues in the CDR3. The V end lost 5 bases, the J end lost 5 bases, and 18 bases lay between the germline ends. The chain's CDR3 is CASSPETQGWTGELFF. CDR3 sequence (DNA): TGTGCCAGCAGCCCCGAAACCCAGGGATGGACCGGGGAGCTGTTTTTT.

This chain joins TRBV2 and TRBJ1-2; D not resolved. Germline-derived CDR1 and CDR2 are SNHLY and FYNNEI. The CDR3 contains 14 residues. V lost 3 bases to trimming and J lost 0 bases, with 8 bases between them. CDR3 in DNA: TGTGCCAGCAGTGAGGAGGGAACTAACTATGGCTACACCTTC. Its translation is CASSEEGTNYGYTF.

The chain couples TRBV28 to TRBJ2-4; no definite D call. The CDR3 contains 13 residues. Between the trimmed V and J ends, which lost 7 bases and 0 bases, there was a span of 7 bases. Per the germline V gene, CDR1 is MDHEN and CDR2 is SYDVKM. CDR3 in amino acids: CASIDLAKNIQYF. CDR3 nucleotides: TGTGCCAGCATAGATTTAGCCAAAAACATTCAGTACTTC.

This chain joins TRBV7-8 and TRBJ2-7; D is uncertain. The germline V and J ends were trimmed by 0 bases and 5 bases, with 14 bases remaining between them. The germline gives CDR1 SGHVS, CDR2 FQNEAQ. The CDR3 is made up of 15 amino acids. The CDR3 nucleotides are TGTGCCAGCAGCTTAGCGCGGTCCTTCTCGCACGAGCAGTACTTC. Encoded protein: CASSLARSFSHEQYF.

The gene calls are TRBV29-1 and TRBJ2-3; 9 positions match TRBD2. There are 15 residues in the CDR3. Germline-derived CDR1 and CDR2 are SQVTM and ANQGSEA. The trim removed 3 bases at V and 4 bases at J, leaving 8 bases unmatched. The CDR3 DNA reads as TGCAGCGTTGAGTCCGGGCGGGAGGGCCCAGATACGCAGTATTTT. It encodes CSVESGREGPDTQYF.

Concerning this clone: A junction boundary mismatches the germline segment, possibly from a read error. The chain is built from TRBV27 and TRBJ1-2; 10 nucleotides match TRBD1. CDR3 length equals 16 residues. Germline V gene lookup returns CDR1 MNHEY and CDR2 SMNVEV (reference sequence). This chain's CDR3 is CAGSVLGGTGDFGYTF. In DNA form, the CDR3 reads TGTGCCGGCAGTGTCCTGGGGGGGACAGGGGACTTTGGCTACACCTTC.

The chain is built from TRBV28 and TRBJ1-4; D is unresolved. This CDR3 region has 18 residues. Germline-derived CDR1 and CDR2 are MDHEN and SYDVKM. The V end lost 5 bases, the J end lost 0 bases, and 19 bases lay between the germline ends. This chain's CDR3 is CASSQIRSRYATNEKLFF. The CDR3 coding sequence is TGTGCCAGCAGTCAAATCCGTTCCCGGTATGCAACTAATGAAAAACTGTTTTTT.

The V and J genes are TRBV28 and TRBJ2-3; 14 nucleotides align to TRBD2. CDR1 is MDHEN and CDR2 is SYDVKM in the germline V gene. The CDR3 extends over 15 amino acids. The V segment lost 6 bases and the J segment 5 bases; nucleotides outside the gene matches: 4. Written as DNA, the CDR3 is TGTGCCAGCAGCGGGACTAGCGGGAGAGTAGATACGCAGTATTTT. Its translation is CASSGTSGRVDTQYF.